This T cell receptor (beta chain) stems from a study of control samples from healthy donors and cancer patients. Measured with immunoSEQ multiplex PCR; TCRdb has only the in-frame clones, and not every one. The sample lists roughly 180,000 clones; around 93% were seen once. This CDR3 contains 14 residues. Trimming stripped 3 bases from V and 6 bases from J, with 14 bases between. The germline V gene has CDR1 SEHNR and CDR2 FQNEAQ (reference sequence). The chain uses TRBV7-9 and TRBJ1-2; D unresolved. The sequence was collected from a woman between 55 and 75 years old in good health. The sample was blood. DNA of the CDR3: TGTGCCAGCAGCTTTGTGTTCGACGGAAATGGCTACACCTTC. Its translation is CASSFVFDGNGYTF. Full variable domain (remainder filled in from reference TRBV7-9 and TRBJ1-2): DTGVSQNPRHKITKRGQNVTFRCDPISEHNRLYWYRQTLGQGPEFLTYFQNEAQLEKSRLLSDRFSAERPKGSFSTLEIQRTEQGDSAMYLCASSFVFDGNGYTFGSGTRLTVV.